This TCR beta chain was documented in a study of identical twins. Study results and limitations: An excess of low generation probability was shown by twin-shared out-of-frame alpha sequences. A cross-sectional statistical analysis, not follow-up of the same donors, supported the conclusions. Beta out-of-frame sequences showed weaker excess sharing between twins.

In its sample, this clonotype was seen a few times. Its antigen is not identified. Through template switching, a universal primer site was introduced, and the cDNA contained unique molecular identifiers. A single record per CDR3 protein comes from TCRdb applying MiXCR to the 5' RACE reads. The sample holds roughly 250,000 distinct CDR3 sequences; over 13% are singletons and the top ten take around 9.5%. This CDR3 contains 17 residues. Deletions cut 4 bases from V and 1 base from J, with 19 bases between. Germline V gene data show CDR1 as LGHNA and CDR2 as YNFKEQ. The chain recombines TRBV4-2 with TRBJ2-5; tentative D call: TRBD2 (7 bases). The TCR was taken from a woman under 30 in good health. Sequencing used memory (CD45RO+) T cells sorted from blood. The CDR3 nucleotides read TGTGCCAGCAGCCCCCGGAGGGGGGGAGCCCTCCAAGAGACCCAGTACTTC. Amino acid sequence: CASSPRRGGALQETQYF.